This TCR beta chain was documented in a study of OX40 agonist ivuxolimab in advanced cancers. Turning to the study itself: Ivuxolimab, which is an agonistic anti-OX40 (CD134) antibody, was administered to the patients. Patients treated during dose escalation were battling hepatocellular carcinoma, melanoma, renal cell or head and neck cancer. Three partial responders included one hepatocellular carcinoma patient and two cutaneous melanoma patients.

The method was immunoSEQ multiplex PCR; TCRdb's version includes in-frame clones alone and lacks a portion of them. The table lists about 59,000 clones, around 86% of them singletons. The CDR3 has 14 amino acids. The V end lost 2 bases, the J end lost 5 bases, and 10 bases lay between the germline ends. CDR1 and CDR2 (germline): KGHSH, LQKENI. The sample here was CD4+ or CD8+ T cells sorted from blood, taken in a trial of the OX40 agonist ivuxolimab. This TCR was sampled from an adult with an advanced solid tumor such as melanoma, head and neck, liver or kidney cancer. The V call is TRBV18, the J call TRBJ1-5, with a weak D call TRBD1 (6 bases). The CDR3 DNA reads as TGTGCCAGCTCACCAGCAGGGGAACATCAGCCCCAGCATTTT. It translates to CASSPAGEHQPQHF.